The 29 T cell receptor beta chains in this list originate from one sample, sequenced in a study of cytomegalovirus exposure and HLA in healthy donors. The PCR had 60 Vbeta and 13 Jbeta primers. This table comes from immunoSEQ multiplex PCR, and its TCRdb copy is limited to in-frame clones, with some not included. This sample has some 130,000 clones, with 80% found just once. The sequenced sample was PBMCs. The receptor source for this set is a man aged 25-45 years in good health and CMV-seronegative.

This rearrangement joins TRBV9 to TRBJ2-1; D is perhaps TRBD1 (5 bases). Deletions cut 3 bases from V and 7 bases from J, with 11 bases between. The CDR3 totals 13 residues. The germline V gene encodes CDR1 SGDLS and CDR2 YYNGEE. CDR3 sequence (DNA): TGTGCCAGCAGCGCCCCCCAGGGTAATGAGCAGTTCTTC. Translated, it gives CASSAPQGNEQFF.

In DNA form, the CDR3 reads TGTGCCATCAGCATACAGGTTCCCAACTTCGGCGAGCAGTACTTC. As protein: CAISIQVPNFGEQYF. The chain recombines TRBV10-3 with TRBJ2-7; weak D call: TRBD1 (5 bases). The CDR3 loop spans 15 amino acids. Germline values: CDR1 ENHRY, CDR2 SYGVKD. V was trimmed by 6 bases and J by 6 bases, leaving 21 bases between them.

This clone was counted between two and nine times. The chain employs TRBV6-1 and TRBJ2-5, with 8 bases identical to TRBD2. The V and J ends lost 6 bases and 0 bases, in that order; junction bases with no gene match: 6. This CDR3 is built from 15 residues. From germline, CDR1 is MNHNS and CDR2 SASEGT. The CDR3 nucleotides are TGTGCCAGCAGACGAGCGGGAGAGTACCAAGAGACCCAGTACTTC. Translating it yields CASRRAGEYQETQYF.

V and J are TRBV18 and TRBJ1-5; possibly TRBD1 for D (5 bases). The germline V and J ends were trimmed by 6 bases and 4 bases, with 13 bases remaining between them. The CDR3 sequence is 14 residues long. CDR1 is KGHSH, CDR2 LQKENI, per germline. The DNA for the CDR3 is TGTGCCAGCTCTCCAAGGGAGGGGAATCAGCCCCAGCATTTT. Its protein product is CASSPREGNQPQHF.

This rearrangement joins TRBV20-1 to TRBJ1-1; D remains unclear. This CDR3 has 10 amino acids. Looked up from germline, CDR1 is DFQATT and CDR2 is SNEGSKA (reference sequence). CDR3 DNA sequence: TGCAGGACAAGCGGCACTGAAGCTTTCTTT. Translated, it gives CRTSGTEAFF.

J is TRBJ1-2 and V is TRBV5-4; 10 bases are shared with TRBD1. The CDR3 contains 14 residues. The trim removed 4 bases at V and 7 bases at J, leaving 7 bases unmatched. Germline CDR1 reads SGHNT; CDR2 reads YYREEE (reference sequence). CDR3 loop: CASSPGTGDRGYTF. CDR3 nucleotides: TGTGCCAGCAGCCCCGGGACAGGGGATCGTGGCTACACCTTC.

The chain carries TRBV7-9 and TRBJ1-5; D remains unclear. Trimming removed 1 base at V and 6 bases at J, with 7 bases between. The germline gives CDR1 SEHNR, CDR2 FQNEAQ (reference sequence). The CDR3 is 13 residues long. The CDR3 protein is CASSLDRSQPQHF. The DNA for the CDR3 is TGTGCCAGCAGCTTAGATCGGTCTCAGCCCCAGCATTTT.

By frequency in the sample, this clone is medium-sized. The rearrangement links TRBV28 to TRBJ1-2, with D perhaps matching TRBD1 (6 bases). The CDR3 length is 13 residues. The germline V gene encodes CDR1 MDHEN and CDR2 SYDVKM. Between the trimmed V and J ends, which lost 8 bases and 4 bases, there was a span of 14 bases. The chain's CDR3 is CASRDKVVYGYTF. The CDR3 region has the DNA TGTGCCAGCCGGGACAAAGTCGTCTATGGCTACACCTTC.

The gene calls are TRBV28 and TRBJ1-1; D remains ambiguous. From germline, CDR1 is MDHEN and CDR2 SYDVKM. The CDR3 consists of 11 residues. Trimming removed 7 bases from V and 3 bases from J, with 6 bases in between. CDR3 sequence: CASTSDTEAFF. CDR3 DNA: TGTGCCAGCACTTCGGACACTGAAGCTTTCTTT.

The chain joins TRBV7-2 to TRBJ1-1, with D uncertain. The CDR3 has 17 amino acids. From germline, CDR1 is SGHTA and CDR2 FQGNSA. V was cut by 1 base and J by 0 bases, with 15 bases left in between. The CDR3 spells CASSLGIVRRLNTEAFF. CDR3 coding DNA: TGTGCCAGCAGCTTAGGAATTGTGAGGCGTCTGAACACTGAAGCTTTCTTT.

CDR3 in DNA: TGTGCCAGCAGTCCCCGAACAGCCAGAGATCAGCCCCAGCATTTT. It codes for CASSPRTARDQPQHF. V is TRBV28 and J is TRBJ1-5; D is uncertain. CDR1 is MDHEN and CDR2 is SYDVKM in the germline V gene. The length of the CDR3 is 15 residues. V was clipped by 5 bases and J by 5 bases, with 16 bases between them. Full variable domain (missing parts from reference TRBV28 and TRBJ1-5): DVKVTQSSRYLVKRTGEKVFLECVQDMDHENMFWYRQDPGLGLRLIYFSYDVKMKEKGDIPEGYSVSREKKERFSLILESASTNQTSMYLCASSPRTARDQPQHFGDGTRLSIL.

The V gene is TRBV27, the J gene TRBJ1-1; TRBD1 matches at 9 bases. This CDR3 has 18 amino acids. V lost 1 base and J lost 0; bases outside the gene matches: 9. Germline V gene data show CDR1 as MNHEY and CDR2 as SMNVEV (reference sequence). In DNA, the CDR3 is TGTGCCAGCAGTTTATTAAGAGGGACAGGGATTATGAACACTGAAGCTTTCTTT. Amino acid sequence: CASSLLRGTGIMNTEAFF.

This rearrangement joins TRBV27 to TRBJ2-2; no reliable D call. This CDR3 is built from 12 residues. Germline V gene sequence: CDR1 MNHEY, CDR2 SMNVEV (reference sequence). V was clipped by 5 bases and J by 7 bases, with 8 bases between them. The CDR3 bases are TGTGCCAGCAGTGACCCAGGCGGGGAGCTGTTTTTT. Amino acids: CASSDPGGELFF.

The genes are TRBV5-1 and TRBJ2-1, with 15 bases identical to TRBD2. The germline V gene has CDR1 SGHRS and CDR2 YFSETQ. The CDR3 sequence is 16 residues long. V shed 4 bases, J shed 10 bases, and the junction held 9 bases outside the gene matches. For the CDR3, the DNA is TGCGCCAGCAGCGTCGGACTAGCGGGAGGGCCAGGGGAGCAGTTCTTC. It yields the protein CASSVGLAGGPGEQFF.

The chain couples TRBV11-2 to TRBJ2-1, with 9 bases identical to TRBD2. The CDR3 sequence is 12 residues long. CDR1 is SGHAT and CDR2 is FQNNGV in the germline V gene. Losses at the gene ends were 6 bases for V and 10 bases for J; bases not matched to a gene: 4. The CDR3, as DNA: TGTGCCAGCAGTTCGCTAGCGGGGGAGCAGTTCTTC. Encoded protein: CASSSLAGEQFF.

This clone was recorded a few times. The chain combines TRBV28 with TRBJ1-4; 7 nucleotides match TRBD1. This CDR3 is built from 14 residues. The V gene's germline CDR1 is MDHEN and CDR2 SYDVKM. The V segment lost 8 bases and the J segment 5 bases; nucleotides outside the gene matches: 8. The CDR3 DNA sequence: TGTGCCAGCGGAACGGGACAGATGAATGAAAAACTGTTTTTT. Its protein is CASGTGQMNEKLFF. Supplemented by reference TRBV28 and TRBJ1-4, the full variable domain reads DVKVTQSSRYLVKRTGEKVFLECVQDMDHENMFWYRQDPGLGLRLIYFSYDVKMKEKGDIPEGYSVSREKKERFSLILESASTNQTSMYLCASGTGQMNEKLFFGSGTQLSVL.

This chain uses TRBV6-6 with TRBJ2-5; D is unresolved. Near its end, the DNA agrees better with TRBJ2-7, so the J call may be wrong. Germline values: CDR1 MNHNY, CDR2 SVGAGI (reference sequence). CDR3 length: 12 residues. The CDR3 DNA sequence: TGTGCCAGCAGCTCGGGTGGCTACGAGCAGTACTTC. Protein sequence: CASSSGGYEQYF.

This clone was seen more than once but under ten times. This chain joins TRBV5-5 and TRBJ1-1; TRBD1 matches 10 bases. From germline, CDR1 is SGHKS and CDR2 YYEKEE (reference sequence). With V trimmed by 3 bases and J by 4 bases, 12 bases remained unmatched. The CDR3 is 17 residues long. The CDR3 sequence is CASSSLPGTGETTEAFF. In DNA form, the CDR3 reads TGTGCCAGCAGCTCACTTCCCGGGACAGGGGAGACCACTGAAGCTTTCTTT.

The CDR3 here is CASSEYTGAFYEQYF. CDR3 nucleotides: TGTGCCAGCAGTGAATATACAGGGGCGTTTTACGAGCAGTACTTC. The chain recombines TRBV25-1 with TRBJ2-5; TRBD1 agrees at 7 bases. The J call may be faulty, since TRBJ2-7 better matches the DNA end. Germline V lookup: CDR1 MGHDK, CDR2 SYGVNS. This CDR3 spans 15 amino acids.

The V gene is TRBV30, the J gene TRBJ1-4; 7 bases agree with TRBD1. Germline CDR1 reads GTSNPN; CDR2 reads SVGIG (reference sequence). V lost 0 bases, J lost 5 bases, and 6 bases stayed unmatched. The length of the CDR3 is 15 residues. Written as DNA, the CDR3 is TGTGCCTGGAGTGTACGCGGGACAGTAAATGAAAAACTGTTTTTT. Protein product: CAWSVRGTVNEKLFF.

This clone was counted between two and nine times. V is TRBV7-2 and J is TRBJ2-7, with D possibly matching TRBD1 (6 bases). This CDR3 is 13 amino acids long. V gave up 1 base and J gave up 6 bases, with 10 bases separating them. The germline CDR1 and CDR2 sequences are SGHTA and FQGNSA. In DNA form, the CDR3 reads TGTGCCAGCAGCTTAGTTCAAGGGGGCGAGCAGTACTTC. Residues: CASSLVQGGEQYF.

The chain recombines TRBV5-8 with TRBJ2-5; the D is unclear. With 0 bases removed from V and 5 bases from J, the gap between germline ends came to 5 bases. Germline CDR1 SGHTS, CDR2 YDEGEE. This CDR3 is 12 amino acids long. CDR3 protein: CASSLGAETQYF. CDR3 in DNA: TGTGCCAGCAGCTTGGGTGCGGAGACCCAGTACTTC.

The chain recombines TRBV28 with TRBJ2-7; 7 positions match TRBD2. CDR3 length: 15 residues. J was trimmed by 0 bases and V by 6 bases; bases with no gene match: 8. Germline loops: CDR1 MDHEN, CDR2 SYDVKM. CDR3 in DNA: TGTGCCAGCAGCTCCCCAGGGAGGGTCTCCTACGAGCAGTACTTC. Amino acids: CASSSPGRVSYEQYF.

The gene calls are TRBV19 and TRBJ2-1; TRBD2 agrees at 9 bases. Germline CDR1 reads LNHDA; CDR2 reads SQIVND (reference sequence). The CDR3 is 15 amino acids. Unmatched junction bases numbered 10, after V lost 3 bases and J lost 10 bases. This CDR3 is CASSIGVAGEGEQFF. The CDR3 nucleotides read TGTGCCAGTAGTATTGGAGTAGCGGGAGAAGGAGAGCAGTTCTTC.

This clone was recorded once. The rearrangement uses TRBV18 and TRBJ2-3; D gene unclear. Trimming shortened V by 7 bases and J by 3 bases, and 11 bases separated the two germline ends. The germline gives CDR1 KGHSH, CDR2 LQKENI. This CDR3 has 13 amino acids. CDR3 residues: CASFPTVTDTQYF. The CDR3 region has the DNA TGTGCCAGCTTCCCTACAGTTACAGATACGCAGTATTTT.

J is TRBJ2-7 and V is TRBV7-9; D is perhaps TRBD2 (7 bases). CDR1 is SEHNR, CDR2 FQNEAQ, per germline (reference sequence). The CDR3 extends over 15 amino acids. V was clipped by 4 bases and J by 3 bases, with 16 bases between them. The DNA of the CDR3 is TGTGCCAGCAGCTCCCAGGAGGGGGGGCTCTACGAGCAGTACTTC. It specifies CASSSQEGGLYEQYF.

CDR3 amino acids: CASDEGGETQYF. DNA of the CDR3: TGTGCCAGCGATGAGGGAGGAGAGACCCAGTACTTC. J is TRBJ2-5 and V is TRBV2; tentative D call: TRBD2 (6 bases). V dropped 8 bases and J dropped 4 bases, with 11 bases sitting between them. This CDR3 spans 12 amino acids. Germline loops: CDR1 SNHLY, CDR2 FYNNEI.

This chain links TRBV7-9 with TRBJ1-2; D may be TRBD1 (6 bases). This CDR3 region has 16 residues. Per the germline V gene, CDR1 is SEHNR and CDR2 is FQNEAQ (reference sequence). Trimming stripped 1 base from V and 2 bases from J, with 14 bases between. CDR3 residues: CASSLEGDRLNYGYTF. The CDR3 DNA sequence: TGTGCCAGCAGCTTAGAAGGTGACAGGCTCAACTATGGCTACACCTTC.

This clone came up once. J is TRBJ2-3 and V is TRBV6-5; no reliable D call. This CDR3 comprises 15 residues. In germline, CDR1 is MNHEY, CDR2 SVGAGI. Trimming took 0 bases from V and 1 from J, leaving 8 bases between them. The CDR3 DNA reads as TGTGCCAGCAGTTACTCACCGCAGGGCACAGATACGCAGTATTTT. Protein product: CASSYSPQGTDTQYF.